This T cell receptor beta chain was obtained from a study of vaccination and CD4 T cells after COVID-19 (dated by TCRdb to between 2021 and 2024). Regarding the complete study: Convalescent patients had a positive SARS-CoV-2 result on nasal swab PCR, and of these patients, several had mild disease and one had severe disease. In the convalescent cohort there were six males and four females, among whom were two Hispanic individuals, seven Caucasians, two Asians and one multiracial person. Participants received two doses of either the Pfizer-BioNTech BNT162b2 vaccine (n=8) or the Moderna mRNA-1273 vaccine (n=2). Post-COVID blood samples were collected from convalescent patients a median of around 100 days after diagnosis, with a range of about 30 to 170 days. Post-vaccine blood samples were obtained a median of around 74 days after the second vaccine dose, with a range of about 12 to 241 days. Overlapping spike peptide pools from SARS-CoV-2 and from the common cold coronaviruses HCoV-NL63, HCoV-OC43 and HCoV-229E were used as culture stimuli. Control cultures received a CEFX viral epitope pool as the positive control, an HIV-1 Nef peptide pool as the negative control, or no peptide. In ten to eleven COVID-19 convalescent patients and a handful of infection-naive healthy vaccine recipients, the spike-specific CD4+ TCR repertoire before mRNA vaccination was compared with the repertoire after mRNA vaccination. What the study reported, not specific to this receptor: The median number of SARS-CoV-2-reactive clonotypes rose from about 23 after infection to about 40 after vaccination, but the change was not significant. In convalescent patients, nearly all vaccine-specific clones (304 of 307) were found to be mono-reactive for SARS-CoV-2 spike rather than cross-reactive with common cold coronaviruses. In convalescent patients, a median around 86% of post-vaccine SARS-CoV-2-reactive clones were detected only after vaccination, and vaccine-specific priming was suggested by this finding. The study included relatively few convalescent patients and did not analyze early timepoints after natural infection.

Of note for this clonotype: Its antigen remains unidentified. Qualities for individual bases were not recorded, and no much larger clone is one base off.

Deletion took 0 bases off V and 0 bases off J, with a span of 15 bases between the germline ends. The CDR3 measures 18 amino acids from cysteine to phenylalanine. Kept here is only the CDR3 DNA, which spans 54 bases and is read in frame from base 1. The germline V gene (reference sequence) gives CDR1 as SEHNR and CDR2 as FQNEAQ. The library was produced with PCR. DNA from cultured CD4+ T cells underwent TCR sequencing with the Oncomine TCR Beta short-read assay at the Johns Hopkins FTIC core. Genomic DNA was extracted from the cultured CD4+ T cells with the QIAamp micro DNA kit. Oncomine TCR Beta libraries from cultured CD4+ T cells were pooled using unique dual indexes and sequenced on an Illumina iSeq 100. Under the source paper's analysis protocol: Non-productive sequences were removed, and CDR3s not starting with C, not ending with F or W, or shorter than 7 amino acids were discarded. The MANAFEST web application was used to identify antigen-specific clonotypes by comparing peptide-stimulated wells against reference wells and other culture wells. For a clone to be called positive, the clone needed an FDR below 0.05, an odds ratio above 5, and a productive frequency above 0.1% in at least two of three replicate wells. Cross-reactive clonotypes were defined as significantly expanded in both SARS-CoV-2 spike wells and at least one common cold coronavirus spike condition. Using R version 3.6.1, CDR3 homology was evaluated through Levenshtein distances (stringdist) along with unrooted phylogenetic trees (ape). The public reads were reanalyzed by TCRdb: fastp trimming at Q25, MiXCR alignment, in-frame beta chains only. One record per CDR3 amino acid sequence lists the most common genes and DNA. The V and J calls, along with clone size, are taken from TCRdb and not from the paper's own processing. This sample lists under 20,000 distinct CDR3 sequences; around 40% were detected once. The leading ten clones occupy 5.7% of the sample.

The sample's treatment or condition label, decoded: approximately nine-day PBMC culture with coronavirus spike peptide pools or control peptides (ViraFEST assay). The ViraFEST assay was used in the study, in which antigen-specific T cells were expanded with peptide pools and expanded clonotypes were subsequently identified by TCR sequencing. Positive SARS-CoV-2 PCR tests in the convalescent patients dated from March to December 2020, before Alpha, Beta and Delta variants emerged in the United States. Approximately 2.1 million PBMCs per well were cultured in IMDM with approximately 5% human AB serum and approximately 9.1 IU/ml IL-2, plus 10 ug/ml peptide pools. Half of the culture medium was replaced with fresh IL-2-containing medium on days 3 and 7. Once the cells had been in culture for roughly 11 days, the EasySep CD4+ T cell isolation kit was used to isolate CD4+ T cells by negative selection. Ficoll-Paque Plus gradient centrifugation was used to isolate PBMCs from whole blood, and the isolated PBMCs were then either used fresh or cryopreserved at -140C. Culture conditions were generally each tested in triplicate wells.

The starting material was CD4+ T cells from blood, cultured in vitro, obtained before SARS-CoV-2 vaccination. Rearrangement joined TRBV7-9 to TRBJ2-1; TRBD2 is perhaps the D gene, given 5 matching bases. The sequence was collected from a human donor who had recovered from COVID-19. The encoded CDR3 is CASSLATYEGNSYNEQFF. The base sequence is TGTGCCAGCAGCTTAGCTACATACGAGGGAAACTCCTACAATGAGCAGTTCTTC.